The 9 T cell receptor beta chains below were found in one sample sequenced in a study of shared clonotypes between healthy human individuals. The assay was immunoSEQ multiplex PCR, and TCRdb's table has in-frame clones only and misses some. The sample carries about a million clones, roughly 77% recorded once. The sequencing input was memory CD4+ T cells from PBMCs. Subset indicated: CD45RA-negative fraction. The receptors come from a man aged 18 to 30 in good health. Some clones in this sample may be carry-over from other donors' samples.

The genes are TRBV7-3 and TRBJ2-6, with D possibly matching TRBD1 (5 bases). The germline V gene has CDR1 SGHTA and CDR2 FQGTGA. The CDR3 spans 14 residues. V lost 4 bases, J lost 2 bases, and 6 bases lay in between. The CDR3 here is CASSSRAGANVLTF. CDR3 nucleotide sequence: TGTGCCAGCAGCTCCAGGGCTGGGGCCAACGTCCTGACTTTC.

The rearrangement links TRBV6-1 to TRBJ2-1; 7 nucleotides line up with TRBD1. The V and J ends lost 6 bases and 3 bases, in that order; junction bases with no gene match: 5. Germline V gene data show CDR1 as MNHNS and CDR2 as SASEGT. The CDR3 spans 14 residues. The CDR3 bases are TGTGCCAGCAGCCGGGACAGAATCTACAATGAGCAGTTCTTC. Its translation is CASSRDRIYNEQFF.

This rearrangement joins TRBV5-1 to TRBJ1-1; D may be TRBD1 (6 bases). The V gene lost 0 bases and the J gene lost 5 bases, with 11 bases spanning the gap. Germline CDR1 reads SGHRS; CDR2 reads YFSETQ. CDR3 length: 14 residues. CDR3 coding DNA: TGCGCCAGCAGCTTGGCTACAGGGCGGACTGAAGCTTTCTTT. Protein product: CASSLATGRTEAFF.

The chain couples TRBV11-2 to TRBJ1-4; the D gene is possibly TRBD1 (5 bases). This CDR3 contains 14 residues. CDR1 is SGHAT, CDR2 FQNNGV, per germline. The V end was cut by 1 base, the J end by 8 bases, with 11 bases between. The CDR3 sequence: CASSLGGQVEKLFF. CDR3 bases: TGTGCCAGCAGCTTAGGGGGCCAGGTCGAAAAACTGTTTTTT. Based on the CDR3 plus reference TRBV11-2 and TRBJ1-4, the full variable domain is EAGVAQSPRYKIIEKRQSVAFWCNPISGHATLYWYQQILGQGPKLLIQFQNNGVVDDSQLPKDRFSAERLKGVDSTLKIQPAKLEDSAVYLCASSLGGQVEKLFFGSGTQLSVL.

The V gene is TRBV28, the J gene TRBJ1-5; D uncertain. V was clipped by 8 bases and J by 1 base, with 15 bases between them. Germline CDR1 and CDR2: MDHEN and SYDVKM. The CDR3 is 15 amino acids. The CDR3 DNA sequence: TGTGCCAGCCAACCCCCTCCACGGAGCAATCAGCCCCAGCATTTT. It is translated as CASQPPPRSNQPQHF.

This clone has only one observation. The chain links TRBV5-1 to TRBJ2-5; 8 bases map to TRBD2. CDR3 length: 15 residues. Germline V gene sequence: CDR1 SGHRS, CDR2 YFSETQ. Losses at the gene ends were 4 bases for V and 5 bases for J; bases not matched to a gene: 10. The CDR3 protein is CASSAEQGLGETQYF. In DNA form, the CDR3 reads TGCGCCAGCAGCGCGGAACAGGGACTAGGGGAGACCCAGTACTTC.

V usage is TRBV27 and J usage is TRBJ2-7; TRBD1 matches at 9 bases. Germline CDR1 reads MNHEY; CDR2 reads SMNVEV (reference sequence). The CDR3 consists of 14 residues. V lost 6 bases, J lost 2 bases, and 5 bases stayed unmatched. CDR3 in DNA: TGTGCCAGCAGCTCAGGGACAGGGCCCTACGAGCAGTACTTC. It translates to CASSSGTGPYEQYF.

DNA for the CDR3: TGTGCCAGCAGCTTAGAGGGCCAAAGGGGCACTGAAGCTTTCTTT. It is translated as CASSLEGQRGTEAFF. The genes are TRBV11-2 and TRBJ1-1; weak D call: TRBD1 (5 bases). CDR1 SGHAT and CDR2 FQNNGV come from the germline V gene. The germline V and J ends were trimmed by 0 bases and 4 bases, with 12 bases remaining between them. The CDR3 is made up of 15 amino acids.

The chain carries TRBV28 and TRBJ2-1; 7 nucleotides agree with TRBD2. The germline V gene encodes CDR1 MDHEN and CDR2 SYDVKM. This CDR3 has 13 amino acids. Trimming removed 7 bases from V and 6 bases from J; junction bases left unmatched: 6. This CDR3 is CASKGDYPNEQFF. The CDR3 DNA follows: TGTGCCAGCAAAGGGGACTACCCCAATGAGCAGTTCTTC.